The rows below give T cell receptor beta chains drawn from one sample of a study of response to subunit inactivated influenza vaccine. TCRdb fed the RT-PCR reads into MiXCR, producing one record per CDR3 protein. The data show approximately 230,000 distinct CDR3 sequences, with less than 15% seen just once and approximately 7.8% held by the top ten. Sequenced here: non-naive T cells sorted from PBMCs, sampled less than 15 days before vaccination. The receptors shown here come from a man aged 45-60 years who received an inactivated influenza vaccine. The conserved cysteine and the conserved F or W are not part of the CDR3 here. Clone size is stated in some rows and not others, as once, few, many or a class when expanded.

clone size | CDR3 length | J gene | V gene | CDR3 protein
few | 11 | TRBJ2-7 | TRBV5-5 | ASTTGGGYEQY
many | 13 | TRBJ2-1 | TRBV7-2 | ASSSTYGGYNEQF
few | 11 | TRBJ2-1 | TRBV28 | ASSFVLDNEQF
NA | 14 | TRBJ2-3 | TRBV20-1 | SAPSGTSGSTDTQY
few | 10 | TRBJ2-5 | TRBV28 | ASRRGSGTQY
NA | 15 | TRBJ2-1 | TRBV24-1 | ATSDFPGRSSYNEQF
NA | 12 | TRBJ2-1 | TRBV11-2 | ASSSPRANNEQF
few | 11 | TRBJ1-2 | TRBV28 | ASRLMGGFGYT
many | 13 | TRBJ2-7 | TRBV5-1 | ASSWGGQGIYEQY
NA | 13 | TRBJ2-1 | TRBV6-1 | ASSLNSGVASEQF
many | 12 | TRBJ1-1 | TRBV5-1 | ASSTANRETEAF
NA | 12 | TRBJ2-3 | TRBV5-5 | ASGPGQRTDTQY
NA | 11 | TRBJ1-5 | TRBV5-5 | ASSLESNQPQH
NA | 13 | TRBJ1-3 | TRBV5-1 | ASSLAVGAGNTIY
NA | 12 | TRBJ1-1 | TRBV6-5 | ASSYADTNTEAF
many | 11 | TRBJ1-1 | TRBV12-3/TRBV12-4 | ASSFGPFGEAF
many | 16 | TRBJ1-2 | TRBV4-1 | ASSHERQGRRSSYGYT
NA | 10 | TRBJ2-7 | TRBV2 | ASSELSGEQY
NA | 13 | TRBJ2-7 | TRBV28 | ASSPWVDHSYEQY
few | 11 | TRBJ2-7 | TRBV6-1 | ASWRGETYEQY
many | 11 | TRBJ1-1 | TRBV3-1 | ASSQDRPTEAF
NA | 13 | TRBJ2-7 | TRBV7-2 | ASSSSRAGPMEQY
NA | 13 | TRBJ2-1 | TRBV4-1 | ASSQGTYSYNEQF
few | 14 | TRBJ2-4 | TRBV12-3/TRBV12-4 | ASSFGGGLGKNIQY
few | 10 | TRBJ2-3 | TRBV18 | ASADSQVSQY
NA | 17 | TRBJ2-6 | TRBV6-2/TRBV6-3 | ASSYNPSGRFSGANVLT
NA | 13 | TRBJ1-2 | TRBV28 | ASSLGTGRDYGYT
few | 13 | TRBJ1-6 | TRBV12-3/TRBV12-4 | ASRSRDGHYSPLH
NA | 13 | TRBJ1-6 | TRBV5-5 | ASSPDGTGYSPLH
NA | 14 | TRBJ1-6 | TRBV7-8 | ASSGPWDRVGSPLH
NA | 13 | TRBJ2-1 | TRBV7-2 | ASSLSRQNYNEQF
NA | 21 | TRBJ2-1 | TRBV15 | ATSSTAPSGTSGRYQWGNEQF
many | 9 | TRBJ2-2 | TRBV7-9 | ASSNRGELF
few | 10 | TRBJ1-4 | TRBV2 | ASSGARQGEH
few | 13 | TRBJ1-3 | TRBV12-3/TRBV12-4 | ASSRNRGAGNTIY
many | 12 | TRBJ2-5 | TRBV5-1 | ASSPGTVQETQY
many | 11 | TRBJ1-1 | TRBV12-3/TRBV12-4 | ASSGQGSTEAF
many | 13 | TRBJ1-5 | TRBV12-3/TRBV12-4 | ASSRDRARGQPQH
few | 13 | TRBJ2-7 | TRBV19 | ASSRRKGQGAEQY
many | 16 | TRBJ2-3 | TRBV4-1 | ASSQAITSGTRTDTQY
few | 14 | TRBJ2-1 | TRBV24-1 | ATSDSGAKGLDEQF
once | 14 | TRBJ2-1 | TRBV6-2/TRBV6-3 | ASSYNLAHPCNEQF
few | 15 | TRBJ2-5 | TRBV10-2 | ASGESTGTGRQETQY
many | 12 | TRBJ2-1 | TRBV12-3/TRBV12-4 | ASSLAGPYNEQF
NA | 12 | TRBJ2-3 | TRBV6-2/TRBV6-3 | ASSGGRNADTQY
NA | 14 | TRBJ2-1 | TRBV3-1 | ASSSLAGGPLDEQF
few | 13 | TRBJ2-5 | TRBV5-1 | ASSLVAGPQETQY
NA | 14 | TRBJ2-1 | TRBV7-3 | ASSNALGGSYNEQF
medium-sized | 13 | TRBJ2-3 | TRBV3-1 | ASSSSGAAGDTQY
few | 14 | TRBJ2-3 | TRBV11-1 | ASRGGGAVGTDTQY
NA | 12 | TRBJ1-1 | TRBV18 | ASSLQDTNTEAF